These 18 T cell receptor beta chains were all obtained from the same sample, sequenced in a study of regulatory T cells in long-lasting Graves disease. Time point meaning: newly diagnosed GD, antithyroid drugs for less than 3 months. PBMCs provided the RNA from which the TCR library was made. According to the study, TCR beta libraries were built with iRepertoire HTBI primers and CDR3-region Arm-PCR. Via MiXCR, TCRdb re-called the multiplex PCR reads, giving one row per CDR3 protein. The table shows 530,000 or so distinct CDR3 sequences, with 15% to 20% occurring only once. The data also belong to a second study, concerning T cells in Graves' hyperthyroidism and ophthalmopathy.

Sample: peripheral blood mononuclear cells (PBMCs), taken at new diagnosis, from a patient treated with antithyroid drugs. The receptors originated from a man aged 18 to 29 with Graves disease.

This clonotype was detected many times. V and J are TRBV12-3 or TRBV12-4 and TRBJ1-1; D unclear. Trimming pared 3 bases from V and 1 base from J, leaving 9 bases between. CDR3 length equals 14 residues. The CDR3 coding sequence is TGTGCCAGCAGTTTTAGTGTGTCGAACACTGAAGCTTTCTTT. Protein: CASSFSVSNTEAFF.

Comment on this clonotype: A much larger clonotype is one base distant, so this may be a read error. CDR3 amino acids: CASSDLAGEQFF. CDR3 coding DNA: TGTGCCAGCAGTGATCTAGCGGGCGAGCAGTTCTTC. This chain joins TRBV2 and TRBJ2-1, with 8 bases fitting TRBD2. This CDR3 contains 12 residues. Germline CDR1 is SNHLY and CDR2 is FYNNEI. Trimming took 3 bases from V and 10 from J; bases not matched to a gene: 2.

This rearrangement joins TRBV27 to TRBJ1-5; perhaps TRBD1 as D (5 bases). Germline values: CDR1 MNHEY, CDR2 SMNVEV (reference sequence). V was trimmed by 5 bases and J by 0 bases, leaving 11 bases between them. This CDR3 is built from 15 residues. The CDR3 sequence is CASSPGTRSNQPQHF. CDR3 DNA sequence: TGTGCCAGCAGTCCTGGGACGCGTAGCAATCAGCCCCAGCATTTT.

The chain is built from TRBV20-1 and TRBJ2-3, with no clear D. Trimming cost V 0 bases and J 5 bases, with 15 bases left between them. CDR1 is DFQATT and CDR2 is SNEGSKA in the germline V gene (reference sequence). The CDR3 runs to 15 residues. In DNA form, the CDR3 reads TGCAGTGCTAGAGATCACAGATACCACCGAGATACGCAGTATTTT. It codes for CSARDHRYHRDTQYF.

This clonotype was detected a few times. V gene TRBV7-9 combines with J gene TRBJ1-2; no reliable D call. CDR1 is SEHNR and CDR2 is FQNEAQ in the germline V gene (reference sequence). Trimming pared 1 base from V and 4 bases from J, leaving 13 bases between. The CDR3 consists of 15 residues. The CDR3 nucleotides read TGTGCCAGCAGCTTAGAGGAGGGAATCGGCTATGGCTACACCTTC. Its translation: CASSLEEGIGYGYTF.

At least ten counts were recorded for this clonotype. The chain carries TRBV6-1 and TRBJ2-7, with no clear D. With 7 bases removed from V and 4 bases from J, the gap between germline ends came to 8 bases. The CDR3 contains 11 residues. The germline CDR1 and CDR2 sequences are MNHNS and SASEGT. The CDR3 bases are TGTGCCAGCAATACAATTTACGAGCAGTACTTC. It is translated as CASNTIYEQYF.

This clonotype was found a few times. The rearrangement uses TRBV4-1 and TRBJ1-1, with TRBD1 matching 9 bases. Germline V gene data show CDR1 as MGHRA and CDR2 as YSYEKL. The length of the CDR3 is 14 residues. Trimming at V came to 3 bases and at J to 6 bases, leaving 5 bases not matched to a gene. The CDR3 here is CASSQTTGGSEAFF. CDR3 coding DNA: TGCGCCAGCAGCCAGACGACAGGGGGGTCTGAAGCTTTCTTT.

Only a few counts were recorded for this clonotype. V gene TRBV27 combines with J gene TRBJ2-7; D gene uncertain. Germline V gene lookup returns CDR1 MNHEY and CDR2 SMNVEV (reference sequence). V lost 2 bases, J lost 0 bases, and 11 bases lay in between. CDR3 length: 15 residues. The CDR3 sequence: CASSLAGRLSYEQYF. Written as DNA, the CDR3 is TGTGCCAGCAGTTTAGCCGGACGGCTCTCCTACGAGCAGTACTTC.

This clonotype was detected many times. V is TRBV6-2 or TRBV6-3 and J is TRBJ2-5; 8 bases are shared with TRBD2. V was clipped by 2 bases and J by 4 bases; unmatched bases: 12. The CDR3 loop spans 17 amino acids. Germline CDR1 reads MNHEY; CDR2 reads SVGEGT. CDR3: CASSYAYTAGGLETQYF. The CDR3 DNA follows: TGTGCCAGCAGTTACGCCTATACGGCGGGAGGTTTAGAGACCCAGTACTTC.

The table lists this clonotype with many counts. This sequence joins TRBV11-2 and TRBJ2-3, with 15 nucleotides matching TRBD2. The germline gives CDR1 SGHAT, CDR2 FQNNGV. V dropped 3 bases and J dropped 6; count of bases not matched to a gene: 10. The CDR3 spans 18 residues. The CDR3 spells CASSFGLAGGGFFDTQYF. CDR3 bases: TGTGCCAGCAGCTTCGGACTAGCGGGAGGGGGGTTCTTCGATACGCAGTATTTT.

The V call is TRBV4-1, the J call TRBJ1-1; 7 positions match TRBD1. Germline V gene data show CDR1 as MGHRA and CDR2 as YSYEKL. CDR3 length equals 15 residues. V dropped 3 bases and J dropped 0; count of bases not matched to a gene: 4. The CDR3 region has the DNA TGCGCCAGCAGCCAGGGGACAGAGATGAACACTGAAGCTTTCTTT. Its protein is CASSQGTEMNTEAFF.

This clonotype appeared many times. V usage is TRBV3-1 and J usage is TRBJ2-1; D possibly uses TRBD1 or TRBD2 (5 bases each). The V end was cut by 0 bases, the J end by 4 bases, with 10 bases between. The CDR3 has 15 amino acids. CDR1 is LGHDT, CDR2 YNNKEL, per germline (reference sequence). CDR3 DNA sequence: TGTGCCAGCAGCCAAGATTGGGGGTCTTACAATGAGCAGTTCTTC. It encodes CASSQDWGSYNEQFF.

The table lists this clonotype with many counts. The genes are TRBV12-3 or TRBV12-4 and TRBJ2-5; D call uncertain. This CDR3 contains 13 residues. V lost 1 base and J 8 bases, leaving 11 bases between the germline ends. The CDR3 DNA is TGTGCCAGCAGTTTAGAACCATGGGAAACCCAGTACTTC. Encoded protein: CASSLEPWETQYF.

This clonotype appeared a few times. The chain combines TRBV15 with TRBJ2-7; no firm D call. V was clipped by 7 bases and J by 4 bases, with 17 bases between them. CDR3 size: 14 residues. Germline V lookup: CDR1 LNHNV, CDR2 YYDKDF (reference sequence). The CDR3: CATKTGRNVYEQYF. In DNA, the CDR3 is TGTGCCACCAAGACGGGCAGGAACGTATACGAGCAGTACTTC.

This chain links TRBV19 with TRBJ1-2; 8 nucleotides match TRBD1. Trimming at V came to 1 base and at J to 3 bases, leaving 19 bases not matched to a gene. There are 20 residues in the CDR3. Looked up from germline, CDR1 is LNHDA and CDR2 is SQIVND (reference sequence). The CDR3 is CASSIGVDREKAYPDYGYTF. The CDR3 DNA follows: TGTGCCAGTAGTATAGGAGTGGACAGGGAGAAGGCATATCCCGACTATGGCTACACCTTC.

This clonotype was counted ten times or more. An end of the junction does not agree with germline; a read error may underlie this. V gene TRBV29-1 combines with J gene TRBJ2-3, with TRBD2 identical over 11 bases. Looked up from germline, CDR1 is SQVTM and CDR2 is ANQGSEA. The CDR3 runs to 15 residues. The CDR3 coding sequence is TGCAGCGTTGAAGATACTAGCGGGAGCACCGATACGCAGTATTTT. Its translation is CSVEDTSGSTDTQYF.

The rearrangement links TRBV9 to TRBJ1-1, with 7 bases aligning to TRBD1. There are 12 residues in the CDR3. The ends lost 5 bases at V and 5 bases at J; junction bases unmatched: 3. CDR1 is SGDLS, CDR2 YYNGEE, per germline. CDR3 amino acids: CASRQGRTEAFF. The CDR3 DNA reads TGTGCCAGCAGACAGGGGAGAACTGAAGCTTTCTTT.

This chain uses TRBV25-1 with TRBJ2-1; 11 nucleotides match TRBD2. CDR1 is MGHDK and CDR2 is SYGVNS in the germline V gene. Trimming cost V 6 bases and J 7 bases; bases outside gene matches: 5. This CDR3 has 14 amino acids. CDR3 DNA: TGTGCCAGCAGGACTAGCGGGACCTGGAATGAGCAGTTCTTC. The encoded protein is CASRTSGTWNEQFF.